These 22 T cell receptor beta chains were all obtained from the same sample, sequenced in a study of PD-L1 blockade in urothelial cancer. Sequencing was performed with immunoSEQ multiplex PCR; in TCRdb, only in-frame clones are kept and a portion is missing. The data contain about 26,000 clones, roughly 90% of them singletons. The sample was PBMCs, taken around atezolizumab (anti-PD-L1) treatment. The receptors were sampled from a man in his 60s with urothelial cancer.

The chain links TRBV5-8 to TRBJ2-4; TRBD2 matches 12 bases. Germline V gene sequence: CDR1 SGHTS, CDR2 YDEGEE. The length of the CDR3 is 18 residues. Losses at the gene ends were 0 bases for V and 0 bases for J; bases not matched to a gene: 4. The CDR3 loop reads CASSLVLAGGIAKNIQYF. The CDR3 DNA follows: TGTGCCAGCAGCTTGGTACTAGCGGGGGGAATAGCCAAAAACATTCAGTACTTC.

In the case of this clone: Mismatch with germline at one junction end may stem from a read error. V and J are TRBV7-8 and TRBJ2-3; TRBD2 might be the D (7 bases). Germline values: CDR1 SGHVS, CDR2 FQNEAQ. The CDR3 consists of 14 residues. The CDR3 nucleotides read TGTGCCAGCAACTTAGGGGGAGCGGGGGATACGCAGTATTTT. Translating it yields CASNLGGAGDTQYF.

CDR3 sequence reads: CASSHSGTSYNEQFF. The CDR3 nucleotides read TGTGCCAGCAGCCACTCCGGGACTAGCTACAATGAGCAGTTCTTC. V and J are TRBV6-4 and TRBJ2-1; the match to TRBD2 covers 8 bases. Germline CDR1 is MRHNA and CDR2 is SNTAGT. V dropped 6 bases and J dropped 3; count of bases not matched to a gene: 7. The CDR3 extends over 15 amino acids.

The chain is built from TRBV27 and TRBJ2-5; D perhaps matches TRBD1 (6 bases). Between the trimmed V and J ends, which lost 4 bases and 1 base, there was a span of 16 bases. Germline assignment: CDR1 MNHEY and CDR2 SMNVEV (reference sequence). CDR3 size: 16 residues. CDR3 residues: CASSWNLDRFQETQYF. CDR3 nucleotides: TGTGCCAGCAGTTGGAACTTGGACAGATTCCAAGAGACCCAGTACTTC.

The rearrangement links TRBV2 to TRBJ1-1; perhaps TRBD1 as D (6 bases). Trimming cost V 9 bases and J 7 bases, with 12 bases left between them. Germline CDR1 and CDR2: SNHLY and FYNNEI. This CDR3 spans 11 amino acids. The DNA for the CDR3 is TGTGCCAGACCACAGGGTATTGAAGCTTTCTTT. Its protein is CARPQGIEAFF.

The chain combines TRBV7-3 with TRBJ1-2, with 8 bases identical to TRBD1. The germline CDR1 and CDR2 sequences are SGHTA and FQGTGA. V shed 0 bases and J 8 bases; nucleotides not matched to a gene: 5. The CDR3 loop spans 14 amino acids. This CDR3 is CASSLTDRDRGYTF. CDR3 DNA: TGTGCCAGCAGCTTAACGGACAGGGACCGAGGCTACACCTTC.

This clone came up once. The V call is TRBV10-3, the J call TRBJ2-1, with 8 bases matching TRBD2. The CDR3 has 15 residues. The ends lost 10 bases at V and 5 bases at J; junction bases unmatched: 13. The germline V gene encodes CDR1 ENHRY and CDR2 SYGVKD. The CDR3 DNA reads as TGTGCCACCCGCGGTGGTAGCGGGATCAACAATGAGCAGTTCTTC. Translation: CATRGGSGINNEQFF.

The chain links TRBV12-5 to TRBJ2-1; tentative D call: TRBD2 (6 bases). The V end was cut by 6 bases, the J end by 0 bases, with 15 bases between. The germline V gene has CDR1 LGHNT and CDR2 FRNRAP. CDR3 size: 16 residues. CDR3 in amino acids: CASGLPGGLSYNEQFF. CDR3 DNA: TGTGCTAGTGGCCTCCCCGGGGGACTCTCCTACAATGAGCAGTTCTTC.

The CDR3 nucleotides read TGTGCCAGCAGCGTCTCGGGACAGGGGAGAAACTCGTACTTC. The encoded protein is CASSVSGQGRNSYF. The rearrangement joins TRBV6-6 to TRBJ2-7; 10 bases map to TRBD1. The CDR3 extends over 14 amino acids. Germline V gene data show CDR1 as MNHNY and CDR2 as SVGAGI (reference sequence). V lost 6 bases and J lost 12; bases outside the gene matches: 14.

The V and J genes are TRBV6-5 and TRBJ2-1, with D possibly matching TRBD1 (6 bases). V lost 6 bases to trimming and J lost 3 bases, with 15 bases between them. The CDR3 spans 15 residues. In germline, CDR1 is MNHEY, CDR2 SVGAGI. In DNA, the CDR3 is TGTGCCAGCAGCCACGGGACAAAGGACTACAATGAGCAGTTCTTC. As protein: CASSHGTKDYNEQFF.

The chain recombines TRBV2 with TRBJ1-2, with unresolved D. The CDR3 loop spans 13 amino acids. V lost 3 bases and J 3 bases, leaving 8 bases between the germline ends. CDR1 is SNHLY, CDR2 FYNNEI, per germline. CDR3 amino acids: CASSEERDYGYTF. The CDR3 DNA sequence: TGTGCCAGCAGTGAGGAGAGGGACTATGGCTACACCTTC.

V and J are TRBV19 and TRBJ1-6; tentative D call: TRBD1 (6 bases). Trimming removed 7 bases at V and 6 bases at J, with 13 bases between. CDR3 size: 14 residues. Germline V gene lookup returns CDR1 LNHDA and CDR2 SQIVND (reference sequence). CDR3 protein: CASTEGQTNSPLHF. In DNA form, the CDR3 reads TGTGCCAGTACCGAGGGACAAACTAATTCACCCCTCCACTTT.

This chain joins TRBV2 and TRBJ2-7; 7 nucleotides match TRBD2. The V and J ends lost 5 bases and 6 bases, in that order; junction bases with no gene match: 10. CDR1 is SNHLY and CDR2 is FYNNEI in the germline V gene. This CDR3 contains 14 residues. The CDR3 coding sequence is TGTGCCAGCAGTTCGACTAGCCGAGAAGCCGAGCAGTACTTC. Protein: CASSSTSREAEQYF.

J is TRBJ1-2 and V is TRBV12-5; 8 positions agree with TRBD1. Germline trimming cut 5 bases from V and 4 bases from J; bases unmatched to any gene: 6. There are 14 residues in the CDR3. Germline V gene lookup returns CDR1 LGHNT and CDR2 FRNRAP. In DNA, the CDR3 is TGTGCTAGTGGTCCCCGGACAGGGCCCTATGGCTACACCTTC. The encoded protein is CASGPRTGPYGYTF.

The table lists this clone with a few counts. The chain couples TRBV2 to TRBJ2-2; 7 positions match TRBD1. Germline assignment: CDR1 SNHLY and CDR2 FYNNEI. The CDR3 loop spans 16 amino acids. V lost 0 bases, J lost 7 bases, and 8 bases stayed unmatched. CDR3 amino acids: CASSEAGDSYGGELFF. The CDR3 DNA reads TGTGCCAGCAGTGAAGCTGGGGACAGCTACGGCGGGGAGCTGTTTTTT.

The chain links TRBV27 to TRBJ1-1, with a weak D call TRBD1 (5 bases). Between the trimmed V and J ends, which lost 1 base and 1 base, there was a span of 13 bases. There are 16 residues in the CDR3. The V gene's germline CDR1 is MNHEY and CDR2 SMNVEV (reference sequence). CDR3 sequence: CASSLYGDRRNTEAFF. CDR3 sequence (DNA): TGTGCCAGCAGTTTATACGGCGACAGACGGAACACTGAAGCTTTCTTT.

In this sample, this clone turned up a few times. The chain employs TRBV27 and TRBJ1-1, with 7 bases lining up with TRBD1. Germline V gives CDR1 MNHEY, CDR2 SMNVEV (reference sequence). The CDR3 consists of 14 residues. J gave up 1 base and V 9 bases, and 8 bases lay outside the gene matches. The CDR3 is CASGPGQPNTEAFF. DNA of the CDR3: TGTGCCAGTGGCCCGGGACAGCCGAACACTGAAGCTTTCTTT.

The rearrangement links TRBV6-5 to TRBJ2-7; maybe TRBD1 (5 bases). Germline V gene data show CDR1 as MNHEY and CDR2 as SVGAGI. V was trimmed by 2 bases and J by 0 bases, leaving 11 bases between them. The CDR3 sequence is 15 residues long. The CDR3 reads CASSYGTTGSYEQYF. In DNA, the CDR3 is TGTGCCAGCAGTTACGGTACTACAGGCTCCTACGAGCAGTACTTC.

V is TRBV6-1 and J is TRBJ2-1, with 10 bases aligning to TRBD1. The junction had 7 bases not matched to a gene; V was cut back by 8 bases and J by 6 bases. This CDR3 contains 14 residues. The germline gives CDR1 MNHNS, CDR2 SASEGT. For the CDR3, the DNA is TGTGCCAGCGTTCTGGACAGGGGGTCCAATGAGCAGTTCTTC. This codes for CASVLDRGSNEQFF.

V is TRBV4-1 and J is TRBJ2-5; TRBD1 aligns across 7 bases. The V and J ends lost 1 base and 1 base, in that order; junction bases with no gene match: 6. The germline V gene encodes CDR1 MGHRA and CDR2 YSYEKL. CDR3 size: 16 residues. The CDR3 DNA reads TGCGCCAGCAGCCAAGGAACCGGGACAGCCCAAGAGACCCAGTACTTC. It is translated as CASSQGTGTAQETQYF.

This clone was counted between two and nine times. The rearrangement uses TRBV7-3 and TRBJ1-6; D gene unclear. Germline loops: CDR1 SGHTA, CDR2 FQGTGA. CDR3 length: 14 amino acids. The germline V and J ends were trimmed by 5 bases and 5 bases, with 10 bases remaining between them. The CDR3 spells CASSQAANNSPLHF. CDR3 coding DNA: TGTGCCAGCAGCCAAGCCGCGAATAATTCACCCCTCCACTTT.

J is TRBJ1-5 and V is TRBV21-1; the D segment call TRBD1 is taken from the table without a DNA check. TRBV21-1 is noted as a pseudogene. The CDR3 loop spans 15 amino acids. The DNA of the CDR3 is TGTGCCAGCAGCAAAGGGGGCCGCGGCAATCAGCCCCAGCATTTT. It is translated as CASSKGGRGNQPQHF.